Listed here are 20 T cell receptor beta chains from one sample, sequenced in a study of blood T cell repertoires in COVID-19. TCRdb's table, derived via immunoSEQ multiplex PCR, lists solely in-frame clones and lacks some. The data show a few hundred thousand clones, 75% to 90% seen once. Material for sequencing was peripheral blood. Every receptor here comes from a human donor in a cohort sampled during active COVID-19.

V gene TRBV5-6 combines with J gene TRBJ2-1; maybe TRBD2 (6 bases). V dropped 4 bases and J dropped 6 bases, with 8 bases sitting between them. Germline V gives CDR1 SGHDT, CDR2 YYEEEE. The length of the CDR3 is 12 residues. CDR3 in amino acids: CASSGLSNEQFF. The CDR3 nucleotides read TGTGCCAGCAGCGGACTATCCAATGAGCAGTTCTTC.

The chain links TRBV6-1 to TRBJ1-5; D ambiguous. V was shortened by 1 base and J by 4 bases, with 11 bases between the two germline ends. In germline, CDR1 is MNHNS, CDR2 SASEGT. This CDR3 has 15 residues. Here the CDR3 reads CASSEEVLENQPQHF. In nucleotides, the CDR3 is TGTGCCAGCAGTGAAGAAGTCTTAGAGAATCAGCCCCAGCATTTT.

The gene calls are TRBV6-2 or TRBV6-3 and TRBJ1-1; D is perhaps TRBD1 (6 bases). V was trimmed by 1 base and J by 6 bases, leaving 15 bases between them. Germline assignment: CDR1 MNHEY and CDR2 SVGEGT. This CDR3 region has 15 residues. CDR3 residues: CASSYYTTGVPEAFF. The DNA of the CDR3 is TGTGCCAGCAGTTACTATACGACAGGTGTACCTGAAGCTTTCTTT.

There are a few counts of this clone. The rearrangement links TRBV11-3 to TRBJ2-1, with TRBD2 identical over 13 bases. The CDR3 loop spans 15 amino acids. The germline gives CDR1 SGHNT, CDR2 YENEEA. The V gene end was trimmed by 5 bases and the J gene end by 7 bases; junction bases not matched to a gene: 5. The CDR3 nucleotides are TGTGCCAGCAGCCTCGGGACTAGCGGGATAAATGAGCAGTTCTTC. This sequence encodes CASSLGTSGINEQFF.

This sequence joins TRBV10-3 and TRBJ2-7; TRBD2 matches 12 bases. The CDR3 sequence is 18 residues long. Trimming took 3 bases from V and 0 from J; bases not matched to a gene: 9. Germline V gene sequence: CDR1 ENHRY, CDR2 SYGVKD. CDR3 nucleotides: TGTGCCATCAGTGAAGTTTCTAGCGGGAGGGCTAGCTCCTACGAGCAGTACTTC. It yields the protein CAISEVSSGRASSYEQYF.

The rearrangement uses TRBV20-1 and TRBJ2-6; D gene ambiguous. CDR3 size: 15 residues. Germline CDR1 reads DFQATT; CDR2 reads SNEGSKA (reference sequence). The V end lost 3 bases, the J end lost 0 bases, and 9 bases lay between the germline ends. This CDR3 reads CSASKESSGANVLTF. The CDR3 region has the DNA TGCAGTGCTAGTAAGGAGAGCTCTGGGGCCAACGTCCTGACTTTC.

The V gene is TRBV4-3, the J gene TRBJ1-4; 7 bases align to TRBD1. This CDR3 spans 16 amino acids. The germline V gene encodes CDR1 LGHNA and CDR2 YSLEER. After removal of 0 bases from V and 0 bases from J, the junction contained 1 base not matched to a gene. The CDR3 region has the DNA TGCGCCAGCAGCCAAGACAGGGGGACAACTAATGAAAAACTGTTTTTT. It encodes CASSQDRGTTNEKLFF.

The rearrangement links TRBV18 to TRBJ2-2; D might be TRBD2 (6 bases). V shed 6 bases and J shed 0 bases, with 14 bases lying between them. Germline values: CDR1 KGHSH, CDR2 LQKENI. The CDR3 consists of 16 residues. The CDR3 here is CASSKLAAPNTGELFF. As DNA, the CDR3 is TGTGCCAGCTCGAAATTAGCGGCCCCGAACACCGGGGAGCTGTTTTTT. The whole variable domain, filled in from reference TRBV18 and TRBJ2-2, reads NAGVMQNPRHLVRRRGQEARLRCSPMKGHSHVYWYRQLPEEGLKFMVYLQKENIIDESGMPKERFSAEFPKEGPSILRIQQVVRGDSAAYFCASSKLAAPNTGELFFGEGSRLTVL.

This rearrangement joins TRBV9 to TRBJ2-3; 9 bases align to TRBD2. This CDR3 has 16 amino acids. Germline CDR1 and CDR2: SGDLS and YYNGEE. V dropped 2 bases and J dropped 1; count of bases not matched to a gene: 5. The DNA for the CDR3 is TGTGCCAGCAGCGTCCCAACTAGCGGGCGCACAGATACGCAGTATTTT. Protein sequence: CASSVPTSGRTDTQYF.

V gene TRBV15 combines with J gene TRBJ1-6, with 9 nucleotides matching TRBD1. V lost 2 bases and J lost 10; bases outside the gene matches: 6. Germline V CDR1 and CDR2: LNHNV, YYDKDF (reference sequence). There are 15 residues in the CDR3. The CDR3 spells CATSRRTGAESPLHF. CDR3 nucleotide sequence: TGTGCCACCAGCAGAAGGACAGGGGCCGAATCACCCCTCCACTTT.

This clone was counted between two and nine times. V and J are TRBV10-2 and TRBJ1-6, with 11 bases fitting TRBD1. The trim removed 9 bases at V and 6 bases at J, leaving 4 bases unmatched. Germline V gene data show CDR1 as WSHSY and CDR2 as SAAADI. The CDR3 runs 14 residues. As DNA, the CDR3 is TGCGCCAGTGGACAGGGGGCGGTTAATTCACCCCTCCACTTT. This codes for CASGQGAVNSPLHF.

There are a few counts of this clone. The J gene is TRBJ2-7, the V gene TRBV4-1; D possibly corresponds to TRBD1 (6 bases). This CDR3 has 14 amino acids. Germline CDR1 is MGHRA and CDR2 is YSYEKL. Trimming removed 2 bases at V and 3 bases at J, with 11 bases between. CDR3 loop: CASSQTLTGYEQYF. As DNA, the CDR3 is TGCGCCAGCAGCCAAACACTGACAGGCTACGAGCAGTACTTC.

The rearrangement uses TRBV14 and TRBJ1-2; 7 bases agree with TRBD1. V shed 1 base and J 7 bases; nucleotides not matched to a gene: 3. The germline V gene encodes CDR1 SGHDN and CDR2 FVKESK. The CDR3 loop spans 13 amino acids. The CDR3, as DNA: TGTGCCAGCAGCCAAGGAAACAGGGGTGGCTACACCTTC. Translated, it gives CASSQGNRGGYTF.

V usage is TRBV6-1 and J usage is TRBJ2-1, with a weak D call TRBD1 (6 bases). Between the trimmed V and J ends, which lost 1 base and 3 bases, there was a span of 13 bases. The CDR3 has 16 amino acids. Germline CDR1 and CDR2: MNHNS and SASEGT. CDR3 in amino acids: CASSEGTVTYYNEQFF. CDR3 in DNA: TGTGCCAGCAGTGAAGGGACAGTCACCTACTACAATGAGCAGTTCTTC.

For the CDR3, the DNA is TGTGCCAGCAGTTTATCGGTAGCCGATACGCAGTATTTT. This gives the protein CASSLSVADTQYF. This chain joins TRBV27 and TRBJ2-3; D unresolved. CDR3 size: 13 residues. The germline V and J ends were trimmed by 0 bases and 6 bases, with 7 bases remaining between them. The germline V gene encodes CDR1 MNHEY and CDR2 SMNVEV (reference sequence).

The chain is built from TRBV18 and TRBJ2-1, with 8 bases matching TRBD1. Germline assignment: CDR1 KGHSH and CDR2 LQKENI. The CDR3 sequence is 15 residues long. The V gene end was trimmed by 5 bases and the J gene end by 5 bases; junction bases not matched to a gene: 8. CDR3 sequence: CASSRQGPRDNEQFF. The CDR3, as DNA: TGTGCCAGCTCAAGACAGGGGCCGAGGGACAATGAGCAGTTCTTC.

V is TRBV18 and J is TRBJ1-2; D remains unclear. The V end lost 6 bases, the J end lost 2 bases, and 13 bases lay between the germline ends. The V gene's germline CDR1 is KGHSH and CDR2 LQKENI. This CDR3 has 14 residues. The CDR3 sequence is CASSRTDMNYGYTF. Written as DNA, the CDR3 is TGTGCCAGCTCCCGTACTGACATGAACTATGGCTACACCTTC.

This rearrangement joins TRBV7-2 to TRBJ1-1, with 10 positions matching TRBD1. V lost 4 bases, J lost 4 bases, and 6 bases stayed unmatched. This CDR3 is 15 amino acids long. Germline lookup yields CDR1 SGHTA and CDR2 FQGNSA. CDR3 region: CASSSPGQGSTEAFF. CDR3 DNA sequence: TGTGCCAGCAGCTCGCCGGGACAGGGGAGCACTGAAGCTTTCTTT.

This clone has just a few counts. V usage is TRBV13 and J usage is TRBJ1-3; no clear D. The CDR3 extends over 17 amino acids. Deletions cut 3 bases from V and 4 bases from J, with 19 bases between. Germline loops: CDR1 PRHDT, CDR2 FYEKMQ (reference sequence). In DNA form, the CDR3 reads TGTGCCAGCAGCTTCTACGGGAGACGTATCGGGGGAAACACCATATATTTT. Translation: CASSFYGRRIGGNTIYF.

The chain combines TRBV20-1 with TRBJ2-7; 9 positions match TRBD1. V dropped 5 bases and J dropped 5; count of bases not matched to a gene: 10. The germline gives CDR1 DFQATT, CDR2 SNEGSKA (reference sequence). The CDR3 is made up of 14 amino acids. The CDR3 protein is CSARGDRALHEQYF. In DNA, the CDR3 is TGCAGTGCTCGTGGGGACAGGGCATTGCACGAGCAGTACTTC.